A single sample is the source of the 31 T cell receptor beta chains below, sequenced in a study of response to subunit inactivated influenza vaccine. TCRdb reanalysed the RT-PCR reads using MiXCR and keeps one entry per CDR3 protein. The sample lists under 800,000 distinct CDR3 sequences, roughly 13% occurring once. This material consisted of PBMCs from blood, taken 14 days before vaccination. The receptors derive from a man in his fifties who received an inactivated influenza vaccine.

The chain is built from TRBV6-5 and TRBJ2-7, with 8 bases identical to TRBD1. Looked up from germline, CDR1 is MNHEY and CDR2 is SVGAGI. CDR3 length equals 17 residues. The V segment lost 3 bases and the J segment 3 bases; nucleotides outside the gene matches: 13. CDR3 bases: TGTGCCAGCAGTTATCACGAATGGACAGGGCCGAACTACGAGCAGTACTTC. Translated: CASSYHEWTGPNYEQYF.

The chain employs TRBV7-8 and TRBJ2-2; 8 bases agree with TRBD1. V lost 7 bases to trimming and J lost 6 bases; unmatched junction nucleotides: 10. The germline gives CDR1 SGHVS, CDR2 FQNEAQ. The CDR3 is 15 amino acids. The CDR3 region has the DNA TGTGCCAGCACCCTATTCTTGACAGGGGCCGGGGAGCTGTTTTTT. It encodes CASTLFLTGAGELFF.

This clonotype was found many times. In nucleotides, the CDR3 is TGTGCCAGCAGTTTAGGGGGGGACATGAACACTGAAGCTTTCTTT. Translating gives CASSLGGDMNTEAFF. This rearrangement joins TRBV12-3 or TRBV12-4 to TRBJ1-1; the D gene is possibly TRBD1 (6 bases). The CDR3 runs 15 residues. V shed 1 base and J shed 0 bases, with 9 bases lying between them.

CDR3 DNA: TGCAGTGCTAGAGAGGGATCTAACTATGGCTACACCTTC. It codes for CSAREGSNYGYTF. The V call is TRBV20-1, the J call TRBJ1-2, with D unresolved. V gave up 0 bases and J gave up 0 bases, with 5 bases separating them. The CDR3 is 13 residues long. CDR1 and CDR2 from the germline V gene are DFQATT and SNEGSKA (reference sequence).

This clonotype has a count of ten or more. The chain uses TRBV4-3 and TRBJ1-6; TRBD1 is a possible D gene (5 bases). With 1 base removed from V and 9 bases from J, the gap between germline ends came to 16 bases. CDR3 length: 16 residues. Germline V gene lookup returns CDR1 LGHNA and CDR2 YSLEER. This chain's CDR3 is CASSQARPGNGSPLHF. The CDR3 DNA sequence: TGCGCCAGCAGCCAAGCCCGGCCAGGGAATGGTTCACCCCTCCACTTT.

This clonotype was picked up a small number of times. This chain uses TRBV20-1 with TRBJ2-3, with 11 bases that match TRBD2. The CDR3 contains 14 residues. CDR1 and CDR2 (germline): DFQATT, SNEGSKA (reference sequence). Losses at the gene ends were 7 bases for V and 4 bases for J; bases not matched to a gene: 7. The CDR3 DNA reads as TGCAGTGTTTCCGGGACTAGCGGAGCAGATACGCAGTATTTT. This translates into CSVSGTSGADTQYF.

This clonotype has at least ten counts. The chain recombines TRBV7-9 with TRBJ2-7; D unclear. CDR3 length equals 13 residues. CDR1 and CDR2 from the germline V gene are SEHNR and FQNEAQ (reference sequence). The V end was cut by 5 bases, the J end by 6 bases, with 14 bases between. The CDR3 protein is CASSPAVELEQYF. The CDR3 nucleotides are TGTGCCAGCAGCCCCGCGGTTGAACTCGAGCAGTACTTC.

The V and J genes are TRBV28 and TRBJ1-2; a weak D match, TRBD1 (6 bases). The ends were cut back, 7 bases at V and 4 bases at J, with 13 bases in the middle. There are 13 residues in the CDR3. CDR1 is MDHEN and CDR2 is SYDVKM in the germline V gene. DNA for the CDR3: TGTGCCAGCACCACAGGGTTGTTCTATGGCTACACCTTC. Translated, it gives CASTTGLFYGYTF.

Concerning this clonotype: A clone one base away is much larger, so this may be a read error. The chain combines TRBV11-2 with TRBJ1-4; D unclear. Per germline, CDR1 SGHAT and CDR2 FQNNGV. Trimming took off 1 base at V and 0 bases at J, with 12 bases between the two ends. This CDR3 spans 17 amino acids. CDR3 sequence: CASSLVSDRATNEKLFF. CDR3 DNA: TGTGCCAGCAGCTTAGTGTCTGACCGTGCAACTAATGAAAAACTGTTTTTT.

The sample holds a few counts of this clonotype. The chain combines TRBV28 with TRBJ2-7; possible D gene TRBD1, 5 bases. CDR3 length: 13 residues. Germline CDR1 MDHEN, CDR2 SYDVKM. The ends were cut back, 7 bases at V and 1 base at J, with 11 bases in the middle. CDR3 bases: TGTGCCAGCACCTTGCACAGGTCCTACGAGCAGTACTTC. The encoded protein is CASTLHRSYEQYF.

This clonotype occurred a few times. The DNA of the CDR3 is TGTGCCAGCAGCTTAGCGCCAGGGGGCAACACAGATACGCAGTATTTT. This encodes CASSLAPGGNTDTQYF. This chain joins TRBV7-8 and TRBJ2-3; TRBD1 matches 8 bases. Germline trimming cut 0 bases from V and 2 bases from J; bases unmatched to any gene: 4. The CDR3 is 16 residues long. Germline CDR1 is SGHVS and CDR2 is FQNEAQ. The variable domain in full, with the rest retrieved from reference TRBV7-8 and TRBJ2-3, is GAGVSQSPRYKVAKRGQDVALRCDPISGHVSLFWYQQALGQGPEFLTYFQNEAQLDKSGLPSDRFFAERPEGSVSTLKIQRTQQEDSAVYLCASSLAPGGNTDTQYFGPGTRLTVL.

The chain is built from TRBV5-6 and TRBJ2-7; 10 nucleotides agree with TRBD1. Germline V gene lookup returns CDR1 SGHDT and CDR2 YYEEEE. The CDR3 extends over 15 amino acids. V lost 4 bases to trimming and J lost 2 bases; unmatched junction nucleotides: 6. CDR3 region: CASSGAGTGAYEQYF. For the CDR3, the DNA is TGTGCCAGCAGCGGGGCCGGGACAGGGGCCTACGAGCAGTACTTC.

This clonotype was seen a few times. The chain carries TRBV5-1 and TRBJ2-1; D may be TRBD1 or TRBD2 (6 bases each). The V gene lost 2 bases and the J gene lost 0 bases, with 12 bases spanning the gap. Looked up from germline, CDR1 is SGHRS and CDR2 is YFSETQ. The CDR3 covers 16 residues. CDR3 sequence: CASSLRGESSYNEQFF. CDR3 in DNA: TGCGCCAGCAGCTTAAGGGGGGAATCCTCCTACAATGAGCAGTTCTTC.

This clonotype was seen a handful of times. V is TRBV7-2 and J is TRBJ2-1; D remains ambiguous. The CDR3 contains 13 residues. Trimming stripped 6 bases from V and 4 bases from J, with 10 bases between. Germline loops: CDR1 SGHTA, CDR2 FQGNSA. CDR3 in DNA: TGTGCCAGCAGTTATCAAACATACAATGAGCAGTTCTTC. This sequence encodes CASSYQTYNEQFF.

The chain is built from TRBV5-5 and TRBJ2-5; D is tentatively TRBD1 or TRBD2 (5 bases each). From germline, CDR1 is SGHKS and CDR2 YYEKEE (reference sequence). The CDR3 has 15 amino acids. V dropped 6 bases and J dropped 2 bases, with 17 bases sitting between them. Written as DNA, the CDR3 is TGTGCCAGCACCATTGGGGGACCGAGACAAGAGACCCAGTACTTC. Its protein is CASTIGGPRQETQYF.

The chain carries TRBV9 and TRBJ2-7; the match to TRBD2 covers 8 bases. The CDR3 runs to 15 residues. After removal of 1 base from V and 3 bases from J, the junction contained 6 bases not matched to a gene. Germline loops: CDR1 SGDLS, CDR2 YYNGEE. This CDR3 reads CASSVSAGAGYEQYF. In nucleotides, the CDR3 is TGTGCCAGCAGCGTATCAGCGGGAGCTGGCTACGAGCAGTACTTC.

The sample holds a few counts of this clonotype. The J gene is TRBJ2-2, the V gene TRBV5-1; 10 bases agree with TRBD2. CDR3 length: 15 amino acids. CDR1 SGHRS and CDR2 YFSETQ come from the germline V gene. After removal of 6 bases from V and 3 bases from J, the junction contained 5 bases not matched to a gene. The CDR3 nucleotides read TGCGCCAGCACCAAAGCGGGAGGGGACACCGGGGAGCTGTTTTTT. As protein: CASTKAGGDTGELFF.

This clonotype has more than one count but fewer than ten. This chain joins TRBV4-1 and TRBJ1-6, with 12 bases matching TRBD1. After removal of 1 base from V and 16 bases from J, the junction contained 14 bases not matched to a gene. Per germline, CDR1 MGHRA and CDR2 YSYEKL. CDR3 size: 17 residues. CDR3 sequence: CASSQVSTGTGGRPLHF. The CDR3, as DNA: TGCGCCAGCAGCCAAGTCTCCACCGGGACAGGGGGCCGCCCTCTCCACTTT.

There are many counts of this clonotype. The rearrangement joins TRBV7-2 to TRBJ1-4; TRBD1 agrees at 7 bases. V lost 1 base to trimming and J lost 3 bases; unmatched junction nucleotides: 5. CDR1 and CDR2 (germline): SGHTA, FQGNSA. This CDR3 comprises 16 residues. This CDR3 reads CASSLGGRGPNEKLFF. The CDR3 nucleotides read TGTGCCAGCAGCTTAGGTGGAAGGGGGCCTAATGAAAAACTGTTTTTT.

The CDR3 sequence is CATSREDRRETQYF. The CDR3 DNA sequence: TGTGCCACCAGCAGAGAGGACAGGAGGGAGACCCAGTACTTC. V gene TRBV15 combines with J gene TRBJ2-5; TRBD1 matches 7 bases. The J segment lost 5 bases and the V segment lost 0 bases, leaving 3 bases of the junction unmatched. In germline, CDR1 is LNHNV, CDR2 YYDKDF (reference sequence). This CDR3 has 14 residues.

The table lists this clonotype with a few counts. The chain joins TRBV5-1 to TRBJ1-1; no definite D call. This CDR3 has 14 amino acids. Trimming removed 0 bases at V and 0 bases at J, with 6 bases between. Germline assignment: CDR1 SGHRS and CDR2 YFSETQ. This CDR3 is CASSLVAVNTEAFF. The CDR3 DNA reads TGCGCCAGCAGCTTGGTGGCGGTGAACACTGAAGCTTTCTTT.

This chain joins TRBV15 and TRBJ2-5; 9 bases line up with TRBD2. The length of the CDR3 is 16 residues. Trimming removed 0 bases from V and 5 bases from J; junction bases left unmatched: 7. Germline V gene data show CDR1 as LNHNV and CDR2 as YYDKDF (reference sequence). The CDR3 region has the DNA TGTGCCACCAGCAGAGATCTGAGCGGGAGGAGTGAGACCCAGTACTTC. Its protein is CATSRDLSGRSETQYF.

The rearrangement links TRBV6-1 to TRBJ1-1; the D gene is possibly TRBD1 (5 bases). From germline, CDR1 is MNHNS and CDR2 SASEGT. CDR3 length: 14 amino acids. V lost 0 bases to trimming and J lost 1 base, with 6 bases between them. CDR3 nucleotide sequence: TGTGCCAGCAGTGAAGCGCAGGGGAACACTGAAGCTTTCTTT. Amino acids: CASSEAQGNTEAFF.

The genes are TRBV3-1 and TRBJ2-2; 7 nucleotides align to TRBD2. This CDR3 region has 15 residues. Germline loops: CDR1 LGHDT, CDR2 YNNKEL (reference sequence). V lost 4 bases, J lost 5 bases, and 7 bases stayed unmatched. The CDR3 here is CASSRSGASTGELFF. In DNA form, the CDR3 reads TGTGCCAGCAGCCGGAGCGGGGCCTCGACCGGGGAGCTGTTTTTT.

The sample holds many counts of this clonotype. As DNA, the CDR3 is TGTGCCAGCAGCCCCCGAGGACTAGCGGGGTTCTACGAGCAGTACTTC. Translated, it gives CASSPRGLAGFYEQYF. The chain combines TRBV7-2 with TRBJ2-7; 12 bases are shared with TRBD2. The CDR3 consists of 16 residues. V was clipped by 5 bases and J by 3 bases; unmatched bases: 8. Germline V gene data show CDR1 as SGHTA and CDR2 as FQGNSA. The entire variable domain, with the rest obtained from reference TRBV7-2 and TRBJ2-7, is as follows: GAGVSQSPSNKVTEKGKDVELRCDPISGHTALYWYRQSLGQGLEFLIYFQGNSAPDKSGLPSDRFSAERTGGSVSTLTIQRTQQEDSAVYLCASSPRGLAGFYEQYFGPGTRLTVT.

The J gene is TRBJ2-6, the V gene TRBV9; TRBD2 matches at 11 bases. The V and J ends lost 0 bases and 0 bases, in that order; junction bases with no gene match: 2. From germline, CDR1 is SGDLS and CDR2 YYNGEE. This CDR3 contains 18 residues. In nucleotides, the CDR3 is TGTGCCAGCAGCGTAGCCGGGACTAGCGGCTCTGGGGCCAACGTCCTGACTTTC. Protein product: CASSVAGTSGSGANVLTF. Looking up the rest from reference TRBV9 and TRBJ2-6 gives the full variable domain: DSGVTQTPKHLITATGQRVTLRCSPRSGDLSVYWYQQSLDQGLQFLIQYYNGEERAKGNILERFSAQQFPDLHSELNLSSLELGDSALYFCASSVAGTSGSGANVLTFGAGSRLTVL.

The rearrangement uses TRBV20-1 and TRBJ1-1; D possibly corresponds to TRBD1 (6 bases). Trimming took 5 bases from V and 2 from J, leaving 9 bases between them. This CDR3 has 12 residues. Germline CDR1 DFQATT, CDR2 SNEGSKA (reference sequence). CDR3 residues: CSAYRVNTEAFF. DNA for the CDR3: TGCAGTGCTTACAGGGTAAACACTGAAGCTTTCTTT.

V is TRBV5-6 and J is TRBJ2-7; D possibly corresponds to TRBD2 (6 bases). CDR1 and CDR2 (germline): SGHDT, YYEEEE. The germline V and J ends were trimmed by 0 bases and 2 bases, with 15 bases remaining between them. The CDR3 has 16 residues. The CDR3 is CASSLVRGSDTYEQYF. For the CDR3, the DNA is TGTGCCAGCAGCTTGGTACGGGGGAGCGACACCTACGAGCAGTACTTC.

This clonotype was recorded a few times. CDR3 sequence: CASSFIGGASSPLHF. The CDR3 nucleotides read TGTGCCAGCAGCTTCATTGGGGGGGCGAGTTCACCCCTCCACTTT. The gene calls are TRBV7-2 and TRBJ1-6, with D tentatively TRBD1 (6 bases). This CDR3 is built from 15 residues. CDR1 is SGHTA, CDR2 FQGNSA, per germline. V was cut by 3 bases and J by 9 bases, with 15 bases left in between.

In this sample, this clonotype turned up a few times. The chain uses TRBV12-3 or TRBV12-4 and TRBJ1-4; D may be TRBD1 (6 bases). V was shortened by 1 base and J by 6 bases, with 9 bases between the two germline ends. The CDR3 length is 14 residues. This CDR3 is CASSLEQGYEKLFF. Here the CDR3 DNA reads TGTGCCAGCAGTTTAGAACAGGGATATGAAAAACTGTTTTTT.

The chain links TRBV29-1 to TRBJ2-1, with 11 bases aligning to TRBD2. J was trimmed by 7 bases and V by 3 bases; bases with no gene match: 8. Germline V gene sequence: CDR1 SQVTM, CDR2 ANQGSEA. The length of the CDR3 is 15 residues. In DNA, the CDR3 is TGCAGCGTTGAGGGAAATAGCGGGGGGGGAAATGAGCAGTTCTTC. Its protein product is CSVEGNSGGGNEQFF.